The 15 T cell receptor beta chains listed next were all sequenced from one sample in a study of cytomegalovirus exposure and HLA in healthy donors. The method was immunoSEQ multiplex PCR; TCRdb's version includes in-frame clones alone and lacks a portion of them. The sample gives 95,000 to 120,000 clones, under 85% of which show up once; approximately 3% is in the top ten. What was sequenced was PBMCs. These receptor sequences come from a woman aged 18-29 years in good health and CMV-seronegative.

This chain joins TRBV5-6 and TRBJ1-5; no clear D. Per the germline V gene, CDR1 is SGHDT and CDR2 is YYEEEE. V was trimmed by 3 bases and J by 2 bases, leaving 6 bases between them. The CDR3 consists of 13 residues. The chain's CDR3 is CASSWEGNQPQHF. In DNA form, the CDR3 reads TGTGCCAGCAGCTGGGAGGGCAATCAGCCCCAGCATTTT.

V usage is TRBV11-2 and J usage is TRBJ2-3; 7 bases align to TRBD1. Germline loops: CDR1 SGHAT, CDR2 FQNNGV. There are 15 residues in the CDR3. V shed 8 bases, J shed 4 bases, and the junction held 12 bases outside the gene matches. Written as DNA, the CDR3 is TGTGCCAGCGGTTACGGGACAGAAGCCCCAGATACGCAGTATTTT. This codes for CASGYGTEAPDTQYF.

The chain employs TRBV7-9 and TRBJ1-2; 10 nucleotides align to TRBD1. Germline V gene sequence: CDR1 SEHNR, CDR2 FQNEAQ (reference sequence). V trimming: 5 bases; J trimming: 3 bases; junction bases outside the gene matches: 3. The CDR3 extends over 14 amino acids. The CDR3 is CASSPDRGDYGYTF. CDR3 nucleotide sequence: TGTGCCAGCAGCCCGGACAGGGGGGACTATGGCTACACCTTC.

The chain carries TRBV13 and TRBJ1-1; perhaps TRBD1 as D (5 bases). CDR3 length: 13 amino acids. V was shortened by 5 bases and J by 7 bases, with 14 bases between the two germline ends. The germline V gene has CDR1 PRHDT and CDR2 FYEKMQ (reference sequence). The CDR3 reads CASSPIRAFEAFF. The CDR3 bases are TGTGCCAGCAGCCCCATCAGGGCTTTTGAAGCTTTCTTT.

This rearrangement joins TRBV6-6 to TRBJ1-5, with D tentatively TRBD1 (6 bases). The CDR3 sequence is 12 residues long. From germline, CDR1 is MNHNY and CDR2 SVGAGI (reference sequence). Deletions cut 7 bases from V and 7 bases from J, with 11 bases between. The CDR3 region has the DNA TGTGCCAGCACCACAGGGAGACAGCCCCAGCATTTT. It translates to CASTTGRQPQHF.

The chain joins TRBV27 to TRBJ2-7, with no clear D. Trimming cost V 4 bases and J 0 bases, with 7 bases left between them. The CDR3 consists of 13 residues. In germline, CDR1 is MNHEY, CDR2 SMNVEV (reference sequence). CDR3 in DNA: TGTGCCAGCAGTTACCCAGGCTCCTACGAGCAGTACTTC. Its protein product is CASSYPGSYEQYF.

The V and J genes are TRBV7-9 and TRBJ1-6; 11 nucleotides agree with TRBD1. CDR1 is SEHNR and CDR2 is FQNEAQ in the germline V gene (reference sequence). CDR3 length equals 15 residues. V was pared by 2 bases and J by 9 bases, with 3 bases of the junction left unmatched. CDR3 sequence: CASSLTGQGASPLHF. CDR3 sequence (DNA): TGTGCCAGCAGCTTAACAGGACAGGGGGCTTCACCCCTCCACTTT. The whole variable domain, filled in from reference TRBV7-9 and TRBJ1-6, reads DTGVSQNPRHKITKRGQNVTFRCDPISEHNRLYWYRQTLGQGPEFLTYFQNEAQLEKSRLLSDRFSAERPKGSFSTLEIQRTEQGDSAMYLCASSLTGQGASPLHFGNGTRLTVT.

A single count supports this clone. This sequence joins TRBV19 and TRBJ1-4; tentative D call: TRBD1 (5 bases). The length of the CDR3 is 15 residues. Germline CDR1 reads LNHDA; CDR2 reads SQIVND (reference sequence). V lost 4 bases and J 6 bases, leaving 15 bases between the germline ends. The CDR3 sequence: CASSSEWGYYEKLFF. CDR3 sequence (DNA): TGTGCCAGTAGTAGTGAGTGGGGCTACTATGAAAAACTGTTTTTT.

The rearrangement joins TRBV6-1 to TRBJ1-5; 7 bases fit TRBD1. The V and J ends lost 5 bases and 2 bases, in that order; junction bases with no gene match: 3. CDR1 and CDR2 (germline): MNHNS, SASEGT. The CDR3 has 14 residues. As DNA, the CDR3 is TGTGCCAGCAGTAAAACAGGGGGCAATCAGCCCCAGCATTTT. This codes for CASSKTGGNQPQHF.

There are a few counts of this clone. The gene calls are TRBV30 and TRBJ1-2; TRBD1 matches at 9 bases. This CDR3 is 11 amino acids long. Looked up from germline, CDR1 is GTSNPN and CDR2 is SVGIG (reference sequence). V shed 5 bases, J shed 8 bases, and the junction held 3 bases outside the gene matches. CDR3 bases: TGTGCCTGGTGGGGACAGGGAGGCTACACCTTC. It is translated as CAWWGQGGYTF.

This rearrangement joins TRBV5-6 to TRBJ2-5; D may be TRBD2 (6 bases). Germline CDR1 SGHDT, CDR2 YYEEEE. V lost 9 bases, J lost 0 bases, and 9 bases lay in between. The CDR3 consists of 12 residues. CDR3 coding DNA: TGTGCCACCGGGGGTTACCAAGAGACCCAGTACTTC. It encodes CATGGYQETQYF.

This chain uses TRBV29-1 with TRBJ2-5; D may be TRBD2 (6 bases). Germline V gene sequence: CDR1 SQVTM, CDR2 ANQGSEA. The CDR3 runs to 12 residues. Trimming shortened V by 6 bases and J by 3 bases, and 11 bases separated the two germline ends. For the CDR3, the DNA is TGCAGCGTAGCATCGGGGGAAGAGACCCAGTACTTC. This encodes CSVASGEETQYF.

The chain employs TRBV10-3 and TRBJ1-2; TRBD1 agrees at 8 bases. CDR1 and CDR2 from the germline V gene are ENHRY and SYGVKD. With 10 bases clipped from V and 4 bases from J, the junction kept 11 bases outside the gene matches. The CDR3 is 14 amino acids. The CDR3 reads CATLRQGMVYGYTF. For the CDR3, the DNA is TGTGCCACCCTAAGACAGGGGATGGTCTATGGCTACACCTTC.

The chain combines TRBV7-6 with TRBJ2-2, with TRBD1 as a possible D gene (6 bases). Germline-derived CDR1 and CDR2 are SGHVS and FNYEAQ. Between the trimmed V and J ends, which lost 1 base and 4 bases, there was a span of 7 bases. The CDR3 has 14 residues. The CDR3 loop is CASSLVRGTGELFF. The CDR3 DNA reads TGTGCCAGCAGCTTAGTCAGGGGCACCGGGGAGCTGTTTTTT.

The chain joins TRBV5-1 to TRBJ2-1, with D perhaps TRBD2 (6 bases). The CDR3 has 13 residues. Trimming cost V 5 bases and J 1 base, with 7 bases left between them. Germline loops: CDR1 SGHRS, CDR2 YFSETQ. The CDR3 nucleotides read TGCGCCAGCAGTGGGGGGTCCTACAATGAGCAGTTCTTC. Residues: CASSGGSYNEQFF.